These 32 T cell receptor beta chains came from one sample sequenced in a study of blood T cell repertoires in COVID-19. TCRdb's copy holds only in-frame clones and misses some; the assay was immunoSEQ multiplex PCR. The data show fewer than 90,000 clones, with 85% to 90% seen just once and about 15% held by the top ten. The material sequenced was peripheral blood. The receptor source for this set is a man at least 80 years old in a cohort sampled during active COVID-19.

The V and J genes are TRBV4-3 and TRBJ1-2, with 9 bases identical to TRBD1. The germline CDR1 and CDR2 sequences are LGHNA and YSLEER. This CDR3 contains 13 residues. With V trimmed by 5 bases and J by 14 bases, 12 bases remained unmatched. The DNA of the CDR3 is TGCGCCAGCAGCGCCCAGATGGGACAGGGAGGGACCTTC. It specifies CASSAQMGQGGTF.

J is TRBJ2-3 and V is TRBV24-1; 8 bases fit TRBD1. Unmatched junction bases numbered 13, after V lost 5 bases and J lost 4 bases. CDR1 is KGHDR, CDR2 SFDVKD, per germline. This CDR3 has 17 amino acids. The CDR3, as DNA: TGTGCCACCAGTGCCTCAGGACAGGGCGGTAGGTCAGATACGCAGTATTTT. Translated: CATSASGQGGRSDTQYF.

This chain connects TRBV6-1 to TRBJ1-3; possible D gene TRBD1, 5 bases. CDR3 length equals 14 residues. V lost 2 bases and J lost 0, with 5 bases in between. CDR1 is MNHNS and CDR2 is SASEGT in the germline V gene. CDR3 residues: CASSERGSGNTIYF. Here the CDR3 DNA reads TGTGCCAGCAGTGAAAGGGGCTCTGGAAACACCATATATTTT.

The rearrangement uses TRBV18 and TRBJ2-1; D is possibly TRBD1 (6 bases). The CDR3 has 14 amino acids. Germline-derived CDR1 and CDR2 are KGHSH and LQKENI. The ends were cut back, 2 bases at V and 5 bases at J, with 10 bases in the middle. The CDR3 coding sequence is TGTGCCAGCTCACCATACAGGGCCCACAATGAGCAGTTCTTC. It specifies CASSPYRAHNEQFF.

This chain links TRBV2 with TRBJ1-1, with D hard to call. V was trimmed by 5 bases and J by 1 base, leaving 2 bases between them. The CDR3 length is 11 residues. The germline V gene encodes CDR1 SNHLY and CDR2 FYNNEI. Here the CDR3 DNA reads TGTGCCAGCAGTCGGAACACTGAAGCTTTCTTT. Translated: CASSRNTEAFF.

This clone was counted a few times. The J gene is TRBJ1-6, the V gene TRBV7-9; the D is unclear. There are 12 residues in the CDR3. V was shortened by 4 bases and J by 6 bases, with 4 bases between the two germline ends. Looked up from germline, CDR1 is SEHNR and CDR2 is FQNEAQ (reference sequence). The CDR3 nucleotides are TGTGCCAGCAGCTCGGGTAATTCACCCCTCCACTTT. Its translation is CASSSGNSPLHF.

The rearrangement joins TRBV14 to TRBJ2-5; 10 positions match TRBD1. Germline V gives CDR1 SGHDN, CDR2 FVKESK. CDR3 length: 15 amino acids. J gave up 3 bases and V 4 bases, and 5 bases lay outside the gene matches. CDR3 sequence reads: CASSLRTGGKETQYF. CDR3 nucleotide sequence: TGTGCCAGCAGCCTTCGGACAGGGGGGAAAGAGACCCAGTACTTC. Complete variable domain (other parts from reference TRBV14 and TRBJ2-5): EAGVTQFPSHSVIEKGQTVTLRCDPISGHDNLYWYRRVMGKEIKFLLHFVKESKQDESGMPNNRFLAERTGGTYSTLKVQPAELEDSGVYFCASSLRTGGKETQYFGPGTRLLVL.

The J gene is TRBJ1-4, the V gene TRBV23-1, with D possibly being TRBD1 (6 bases). TRBV23-1 carries the ORF label, with uncertain function. The germline V and J ends were trimmed by 0 bases and 6 bases, with 14 bases remaining between them. The CDR3 spans 16 residues. The CDR3 bases are TGCGCCAGCAGTCAATCGGAGGGGGGGCGCGATGAAAAACTGTTTTTT. Translating gives CASSQSEGGRDEKLFF.

The chain recombines TRBV10-3 with TRBJ1-2, with TRBD1 matching 11 bases. The ends lost 4 bases at V and 3 bases at J; junction bases unmatched: 10. This CDR3 is 17 amino acids long. CDR1 is ENHRY and CDR2 is SYGVKD in the germline V gene. CDR3 in DNA: TGTGCCATCAGTGCCGCCTCCGGGACAGGGGGTTACTATGGCTACACCTTC. This sequence encodes CAISAASGTGGYYGYTF.

The rearrangement joins TRBV11-3 to TRBJ2-3; D perhaps matches TRBD2 (5 bases). The V end was cut by 1 base, the J end by 6 bases, with 11 bases between. CDR1 and CDR2 (germline): SGHNT, YENEEA. This CDR3 comprises 14 residues. The CDR3, as DNA: TGTGCCAGCAGCTTAGGGCTAGCAGGCGATACGCAGTATTTT. This encodes CASSLGLAGDTQYF.

The chain recombines TRBV6-2 or TRBV6-3 with TRBJ2-5; TRBD1 matches at 8 bases. Germline trimming cut 5 bases from V and 4 bases from J; bases unmatched to any gene: 3. CDR1 is MNHEY, CDR2 SVGEGT, per germline. The CDR3 is 13 residues long. The CDR3 DNA reads as TGTGCCAGCAGTCAAGGACAGGGAGAGACCCAGTACTTC. This translates into CASSQGQGETQYF.

In nucleotides, the CDR3 is TGTGCCAGCGGGACTAGCGGGGAGCAGTTCTTC. Its translation is CASGTSGEQFF. The rearrangement links TRBV10-3 to TRBJ2-1, with 12 positions matching TRBD2. Germline lookup yields CDR1 ENHRY and CDR2 SYGVKD. The CDR3 spans 11 residues. V gave up 10 bases and J gave up 10 bases; unmatched junction bases: 2.

This chain links TRBV19 with TRBJ2-2; no clear D gene. The CDR3 extends over 14 amino acids. Trimming left V 1 base short and J 4 bases short, with 7 bases between. Germline CDR1 is LNHDA and CDR2 is SQIVND (reference sequence). CDR3 nucleotide sequence: TGTGCCAGTAGTATAGGGCATGTCACCGGGGAGCTGTTTTTT. Amino acid sequence: CASSIGHVTGELFF. Variable domain in full (rest from reference TRBV19 and TRBJ2-2): DGGITQSPKYLFRKEGQNVTLSCEQNLNHDAMYWYRQDPGQGLRLIYYSQIVNDFQKGDIAEGYSVSREKKESFPLTVTSAQKNPTAFYLCASSIGHVTGELFFGEGSRLTVL.

The chain links TRBV18 to TRBJ2-2; no definite D call. The ends were cut back, 6 bases at V and 4 bases at J, with 18 bases in the middle. Germline loops: CDR1 KGHSH, CDR2 LQKENI. The length of the CDR3 is 16 residues. The CDR3 loop is CASSNGLGASTGELFF. CDR3 in DNA: TGTGCCAGCTCCAATGGCTTAGGAGCCTCCACCGGGGAGCTGTTTTTT. The full variable domain, in which reference TRBV18 and TRBJ2-2 provide the parts outside the CDR3, is NAGVMQNPRHLVRRRGQEARLRCSPMKGHSHVYWYRQLPEEGLKFMVYLQKENIIDESGMPKERFSAEFPKEGPSILRIQQVVRGDSAAYFCASSNGLGASTGELFFGEGSRLTVL.

This rearrangement joins TRBV6-6 to TRBJ2-3, with 12 bases identical to TRBD1. The CDR3 is made up of 16 amino acids. Germline V gene sequence: CDR1 MNHNY, CDR2 SVGAGI (reference sequence). V lost 2 bases, J lost 6 bases, and 6 bases stayed unmatched. CDR3 sequence: CASSYGTGGNKDTQYF. The CDR3 coding sequence is TGTGCCAGCAGTTACGGGACAGGGGGCAATAAGGATACGCAGTATTTT.

J is TRBJ2-7 and V is TRBV5-4, with a tentative D call TRBD2 (5 bases). Germline V CDR1 and CDR2: SGHNT, YYREEE (reference sequence). The CDR3 totals 13 residues. V lost 0 bases to trimming and J lost 3 bases, with 7 bases between them. The CDR3 here is CASSLAGNYEQYF. In nucleotides, the CDR3 is TGTGCCAGCAGCTTGGCCGGGAACTACGAGCAGTACTTC.

This clone has a single count. The chain employs TRBV9 and TRBJ2-3; no reliable D call. In germline, CDR1 is SGDLS, CDR2 YYNGEE. The CDR3 length is 14 residues. Trimming took 0 bases from V and 2 from J, leaving 7 bases between them. The chain's CDR3 is CASSVDGLTDTQYF. For the CDR3, the DNA is TGTGCCAGCAGCGTAGATGGCCTCACAGATACGCAGTATTTT. Together with reference TRBV9 and TRBJ2-3, the CDR3 gives the full variable domain: DSGVTQTPKHLITATGQRVTLRCSPRSGDLSVYWYQQSLDQGLQFLIQYYNGEERAKGNILERFSAQQFPDLHSELNLSSLELGDSALYFCASSVDGLTDTQYFGPGTRLTVL.

The chain carries TRBV4-2 and TRBJ1-6, with 7 bases fitting TRBD1. This CDR3 is built from 16 residues. The trim removed 0 bases at V and 6 bases at J, leaving 5 bases unmatched. Looked up from germline, CDR1 is LGHNA and CDR2 is YNFKEQ. CDR3: CASSQDGAGGNSPLHF. CDR3 sequence (DNA): TGTGCCAGCAGCCAAGATGGGGCAGGGGGTAATTCACCCCTCCACTTT.

The rearrangement links TRBV6-5 to TRBJ1-1; D remains unclear. The V and J ends lost 6 bases and 0 bases respectively, with 8 bases between them. Germline V gives CDR1 MNHEY, CDR2 SVGAGI. This CDR3 comprises 13 residues. CDR3 DNA sequence: TGTGCCAGCAGCCAAGAGATGAACACTGAAGCTTTCTTT. Translation: CASSQEMNTEAFF.

The chain employs TRBV9 and TRBJ2-1, with 8 bases identical to TRBD2. The CDR3 sequence is 15 residues long. V shed 4 bases and J 6 bases; nucleotides not matched to a gene: 9. The germline CDR1 and CDR2 sequences are SGDLS and YYNGEE. The CDR3 sequence is CASSPDGTSINEQFF. The DNA for the CDR3 is TGTGCCAGCAGCCCCGACGGGACTAGTATCAATGAGCAGTTCTTC.

The chain couples TRBV7-9 to TRBJ2-5; 10 bases agree with TRBD1. There are 17 residues in the CDR3. V shed 4 bases and J 5 bases; nucleotides not matched to a gene: 13. Germline loops: CDR1 SEHNR, CDR2 FQNEAQ (reference sequence). The CDR3 sequence: CASSSGGTGDSGETQYF. The CDR3 DNA reads TGTGCCAGCAGCTCAGGAGGGACAGGGGACTCGGGGGAGACCCAGTACTTC.

This rearrangement joins TRBV19 to TRBJ2-6; D call uncertain. In germline, CDR1 is LNHDA, CDR2 SQIVND (reference sequence). Trimming removed 4 bases at V and 0 bases at J, with 19 bases between. The CDR3 consists of 19 residues. The CDR3 DNA sequence: TGTGCCAGTAGTAAAGCCTCTATTTGGGCCAGCTCTGGGGCCAACGTCCTGACTTTC. It yields the protein CASSKASIWASSGANVLTF.

This chain joins TRBV28 and TRBJ2-1; D is ambiguous. There are 13 residues in the CDR3. The germline CDR1 and CDR2 sequences are MDHEN and SYDVKM. V shed 4 bases and J shed 3 bases, with 7 bases lying between them. The CDR3 DNA follows: TGTGCCAGCAGTTCAGCGAACTACAATGAGCAGTTCTTC. Amino acids: CASSSANYNEQFF.

The chain links TRBV24-1 to TRBJ1-5; 9 bases are a match to TRBD1. Trimming at V came to 7 bases and at J to 2 bases, leaving 5 bases not matched to a gene. Germline-derived CDR1 and CDR2 are KGHDR and SFDVKD. This CDR3 spans 15 amino acids. CDR3 residues: CATSRTGVGNQPQHF. As DNA, the CDR3 is TGTGCCACCAGCCGGACAGGGGTGGGCAATCAGCCCCAGCATTTT.

The rearrangement uses TRBV10-2 and TRBJ2-3; D call uncertain. Trimming took 6 bases from V and 0 from J, leaving 4 bases between them. The CDR3 is 12 residues long. The V gene's germline CDR1 is WSHSY and CDR2 SAAADI. As DNA, the CDR3 is TGCGCCAGCAGCTTTAGCACAGATACGCAGTATTTT. This codes for CASSFSTDTQYF.

Here the CDR3 reads CASSPIGGYGYTF. CDR3 nucleotide sequence: TGTGCCAGCAGTCCCATCGGAGGCTATGGCTACACCTTC. The rearrangement joins TRBV6-2 or TRBV6-3 to TRBJ1-2; D unresolved. V was pared by 5 bases and J by 4 bases, with 11 bases between. The CDR3 is 13 amino acids. Germline V gene data show CDR1 as MNHEY and CDR2 as SVGEGT.

The CDR3 nucleotides read TGTGCCAGCAGCCCGTCCCCCCTACAGCGGGGGTCCTCCTACAATGAGCAGTTCTTC. Protein product: CASSPSPLQRGSSYNEQFF. The rearrangement uses TRBV27 and TRBJ2-1; 8 bases fit TRBD2. After removal of 6 bases from V and 0 bases from J, the junction contained 16 bases not matched to a gene. Germline V gene lookup returns CDR1 MNHEY and CDR2 SMNVEV (reference sequence). The CDR3 is made up of 19 amino acids.

The rearrangement joins TRBV5-6 to TRBJ1-5; D might be TRBD1 (6 bases). This CDR3 is 14 amino acids long. V was trimmed by 5 bases and J by 6 bases, leaving 15 bases between them. Per germline, CDR1 SGHDT and CDR2 YYEEEE. CDR3 DNA sequence: TGTGCCAGCAGTTATACAGGGTCCCCTCAGCCCCAGCATTTT. Its protein is CASSYTGSPQPQHF.

This rearrangement joins TRBV5-5 to TRBJ1-2, with 9 bases fitting TRBD1. Germline V gene data show CDR1 as SGHKS and CDR2 as YYEKEE (reference sequence). The CDR3 is 20 amino acids. The V and J ends lost 0 bases and 4 bases, in that order; junction bases with no gene match: 19. The CDR3 reads CASSLAGQGTGGRFRYGYTF. DNA for the CDR3: TGTGCCAGCAGCTTGGCAGGACAGGGGACAGGAGGGCGTTTTCGCTATGGCTACACCTTC.

This chain links TRBV5-5 with TRBJ1-1; perhaps TRBD1 as D (6 bases). The CDR3 is made up of 14 amino acids. V lost 4 bases, J lost 4 bases, and 14 bases lay in between. CDR1 SGHKS and CDR2 YYEKEE come from the germline V gene (reference sequence). CDR3 coding DNA: TGTGCCAGCAGCGTTACACAGGGAATCACTGAAGCTTTCTTT. Encoded protein: CASSVTQGITEAFF.

This sequence joins TRBV4-2 and TRBJ2-5, with 8 nucleotides matching TRBD1. CDR1 and CDR2 (germline): LGHNA, YNFKEQ. This CDR3 region has 15 residues. Unmatched junction bases numbered 5, after V lost 0 bases and J lost 5 bases. The CDR3 nucleotides are TGTGCCAGCAGCCAAGAAGGACAGGGATTTGAGACCCAGTACTTC. Its protein is CASSQEGQGFETQYF.

This clone was seen a handful of times. The chain is built from TRBV3-1 (or the pseudogene TRBV3-2) and TRBJ1-5; possibly TRBD1 for D (5 bases). The CDR3 has 16 amino acids. Germline V gene lookup returns CDR1 LGHDT and CDR2 YNNKEL (reference sequence). V gave up 2 bases and J gave up 5 bases, with 16 bases separating them. CDR3 DNA sequence: TGTGCCAGCAGCCAATCCCCTGGGGGGACTCATCAGCCCCAGCATTTT. Its translation: CASSQSPGGTHQPQHF.